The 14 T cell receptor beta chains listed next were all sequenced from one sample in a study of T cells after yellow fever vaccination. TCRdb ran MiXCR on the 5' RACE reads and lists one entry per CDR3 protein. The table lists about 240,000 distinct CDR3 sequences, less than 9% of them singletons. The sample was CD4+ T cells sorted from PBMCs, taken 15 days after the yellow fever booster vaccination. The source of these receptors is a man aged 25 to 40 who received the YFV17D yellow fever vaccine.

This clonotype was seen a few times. The CDR3 sequence is CASSLPGPRTQYF. CDR3 nucleotide sequence: TGTGCCAGCAGCTTGCCAGGGCCCCGTACCCAGTACTTC. The chain uses TRBV5-4 and TRBJ2-5; tentative D call: TRBD1 (5 bases). CDR1 is SGHNT and CDR2 is YYREEE in the germline V gene (reference sequence). The ends were cut back, 1 base at V and 8 bases at J, with 12 bases in the middle. The CDR3 runs 13 residues.

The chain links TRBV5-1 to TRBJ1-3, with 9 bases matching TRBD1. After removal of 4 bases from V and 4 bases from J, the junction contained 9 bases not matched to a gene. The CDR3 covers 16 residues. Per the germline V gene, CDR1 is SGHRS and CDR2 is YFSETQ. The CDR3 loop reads CASSRTGALSGNTIYF. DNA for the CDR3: TGCGCCAGCAGCCGGACAGGGGCACTATCGGGAAACACCATATATTTT.

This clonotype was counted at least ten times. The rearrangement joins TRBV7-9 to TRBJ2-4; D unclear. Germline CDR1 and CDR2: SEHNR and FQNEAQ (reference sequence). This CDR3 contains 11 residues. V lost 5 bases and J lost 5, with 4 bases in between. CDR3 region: CASSGENIQYF. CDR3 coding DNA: TGTGCCAGCAGCGGAGAAAACATTCAGTACTTC.

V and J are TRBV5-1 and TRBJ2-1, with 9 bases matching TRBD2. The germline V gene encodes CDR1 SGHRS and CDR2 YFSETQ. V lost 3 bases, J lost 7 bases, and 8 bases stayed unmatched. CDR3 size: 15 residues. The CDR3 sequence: CASSYLAGAENEQFF. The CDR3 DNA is TGCGCCAGCAGCTACTTAGCGGGAGCGGAGAATGAGCAGTTCTTC.

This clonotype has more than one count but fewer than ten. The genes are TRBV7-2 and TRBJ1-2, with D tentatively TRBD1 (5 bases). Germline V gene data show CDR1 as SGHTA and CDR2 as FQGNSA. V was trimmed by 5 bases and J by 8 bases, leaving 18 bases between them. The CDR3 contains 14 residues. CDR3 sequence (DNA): TGTGCCAGCAGCCGGGACCCCGGCTATGGCGGCTACACCTTC. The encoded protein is CASSRDPGYGGYTF.

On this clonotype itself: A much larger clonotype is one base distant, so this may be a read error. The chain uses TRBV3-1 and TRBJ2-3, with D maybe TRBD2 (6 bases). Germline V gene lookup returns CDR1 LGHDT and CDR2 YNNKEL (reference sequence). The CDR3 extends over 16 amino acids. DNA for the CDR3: TGTGCCAGCAGCCGCCCCTACCGGGGGAGCACAGATATGCAGTATTTT. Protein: CASSRPYRGSTDMQYF.

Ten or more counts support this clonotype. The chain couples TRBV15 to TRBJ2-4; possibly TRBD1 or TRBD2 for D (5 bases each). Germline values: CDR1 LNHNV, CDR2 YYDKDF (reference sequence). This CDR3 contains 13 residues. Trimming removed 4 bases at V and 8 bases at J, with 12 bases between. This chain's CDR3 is CATSNAGTYIQYF. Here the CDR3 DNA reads TGTGCCACCAGCAACGCCGGGACGTACATTCAGTACTTC. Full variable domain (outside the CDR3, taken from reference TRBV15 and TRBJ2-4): DAMVIQNPRYQVTQFGKPVTLSCSQTLNHNVMYWYQQKSSQAPKLLFHYYDKDFNNEADTPDNFQSRRPNTSFCFLDIRSPGLGDTAMYLCATSNAGTYIQYFGAGTRLSVL.

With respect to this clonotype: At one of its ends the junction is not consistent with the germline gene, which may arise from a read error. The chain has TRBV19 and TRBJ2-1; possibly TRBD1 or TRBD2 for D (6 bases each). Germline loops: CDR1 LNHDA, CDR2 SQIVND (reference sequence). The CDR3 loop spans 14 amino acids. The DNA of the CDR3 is TGTGCCAGTAGTCCGGGGGCCTTAGGCCATGAGAAGTTCTTC. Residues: CASSPGALGHEKFF.

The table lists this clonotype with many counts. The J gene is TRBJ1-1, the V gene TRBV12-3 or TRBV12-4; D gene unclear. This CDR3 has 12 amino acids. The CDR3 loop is CASKATNTEAFF. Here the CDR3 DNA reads TGTGCTAGTAAGGCAACCAACACTGAAGCTTTCTTT.

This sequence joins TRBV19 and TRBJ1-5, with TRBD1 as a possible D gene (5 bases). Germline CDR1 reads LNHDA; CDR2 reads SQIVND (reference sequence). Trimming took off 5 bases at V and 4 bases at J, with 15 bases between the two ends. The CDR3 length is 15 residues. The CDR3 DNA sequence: TGTGCCAGTAGTTCATTGGGGCAAGGGAATCAGCCCCAGCATTTT. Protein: CASSSLGQGNQPQHF.

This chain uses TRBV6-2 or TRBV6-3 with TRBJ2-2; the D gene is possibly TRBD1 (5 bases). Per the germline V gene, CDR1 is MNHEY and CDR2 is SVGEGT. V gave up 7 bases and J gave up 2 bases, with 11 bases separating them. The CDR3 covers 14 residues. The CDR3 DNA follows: TGTGCCAGCATGAGACAGAGAAACACCGGGGAGCTGTTTTTT. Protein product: CASMRQRNTGELFF.

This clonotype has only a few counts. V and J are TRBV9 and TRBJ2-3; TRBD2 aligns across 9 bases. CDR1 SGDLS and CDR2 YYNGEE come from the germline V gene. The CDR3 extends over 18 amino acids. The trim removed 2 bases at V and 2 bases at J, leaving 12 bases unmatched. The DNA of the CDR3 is TGTGCCAGCAGCGTGGCGACATGGCTAGCGGGGTCCACAGATACGCAGTATTTT. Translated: CASSVATWLAGSTDTQYF.

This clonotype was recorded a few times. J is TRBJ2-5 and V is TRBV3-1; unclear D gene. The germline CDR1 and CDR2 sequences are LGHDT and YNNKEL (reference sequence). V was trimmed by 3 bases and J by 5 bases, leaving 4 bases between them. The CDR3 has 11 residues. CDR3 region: CASSHPETQYF. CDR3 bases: TGTGCCAGCAGCCACCCGGAGACCCAGTACTTC.

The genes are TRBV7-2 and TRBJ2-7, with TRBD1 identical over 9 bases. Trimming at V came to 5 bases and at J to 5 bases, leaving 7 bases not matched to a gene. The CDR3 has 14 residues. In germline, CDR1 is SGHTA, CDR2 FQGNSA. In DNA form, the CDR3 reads TGTGCCAGCAGCACCGGGACAGGGAATGACGAGCAGTACTTC. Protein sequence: CASSTGTGNDEQYF.